This TCR beta chain was profiled in a study of blood T cell repertoires in COVID-19. Study as a whole: Samples representing acute and convalescent COVID-19 were sourced from the United States, Italy and Spain. In each case, the material was cDNA or gDNA derived from T cells, B-cell-depleted T cells, or PBMCs.

The CDR3 extends over 14 amino acids. V lost 6 bases, J lost 5 bases, and 11 bases lay in between. Germline CDR1 and CDR2: KGHSH and LQKENI. As originally analysed: Counts of nucleated cells, estimated from reference gene primer amplification, were obtained. Method: immunoSEQ multiplex PCR; TCRdb's copy keeps in-frame clones and lacks some. V and J calls and clone size follow that table, whereas D and trimming were derived from the DNA. There are tens of thousands of clones in the sample; about 89% occur only once, and roughly 0.39% lies in the top ten. The TCR originated in a human donor in a cohort sampled during active COVID-19. The chain couples TRBV18 to TRBJ1-6; tentative D call: TRBD1 (6 bases). Sequenced input: peripheral blood. The CDR3 nucleotides read TGTGCCAGCTCCCACAGGGAGAATAATTCACCCCTCCACTTT. This encodes CASSHRENNSPLHF.